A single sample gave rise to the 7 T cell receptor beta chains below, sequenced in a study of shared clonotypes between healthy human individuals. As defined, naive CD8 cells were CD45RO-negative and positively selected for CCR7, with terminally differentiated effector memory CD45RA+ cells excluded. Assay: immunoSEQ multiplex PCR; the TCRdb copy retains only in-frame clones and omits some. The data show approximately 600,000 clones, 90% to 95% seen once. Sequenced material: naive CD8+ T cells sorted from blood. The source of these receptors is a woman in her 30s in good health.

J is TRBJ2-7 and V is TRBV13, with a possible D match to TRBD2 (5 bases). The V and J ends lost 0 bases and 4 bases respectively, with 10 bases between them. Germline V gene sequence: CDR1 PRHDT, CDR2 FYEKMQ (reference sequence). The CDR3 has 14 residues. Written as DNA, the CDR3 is TGTGCCAGCAGCTTAGGGAGCGGAACTTACGAGCAGTACTTC. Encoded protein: CASSLGSGTYEQYF.

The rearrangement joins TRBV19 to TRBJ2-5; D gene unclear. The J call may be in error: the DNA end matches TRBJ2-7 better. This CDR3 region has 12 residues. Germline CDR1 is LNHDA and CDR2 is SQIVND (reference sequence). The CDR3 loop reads CASSANSYEQYF. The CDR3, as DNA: TGTGCCAGTAGCGCTAACTCCTACGAGCAGTACTTC.

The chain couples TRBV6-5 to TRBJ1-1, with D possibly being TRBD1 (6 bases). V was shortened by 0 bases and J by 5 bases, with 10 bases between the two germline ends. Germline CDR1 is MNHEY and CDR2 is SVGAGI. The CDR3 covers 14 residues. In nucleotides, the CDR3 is TGTGCCAGCAGTTACTCGGGAGGGGGAACTGAAGCTTTCTTT. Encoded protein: CASSYSGGGTEAFF.

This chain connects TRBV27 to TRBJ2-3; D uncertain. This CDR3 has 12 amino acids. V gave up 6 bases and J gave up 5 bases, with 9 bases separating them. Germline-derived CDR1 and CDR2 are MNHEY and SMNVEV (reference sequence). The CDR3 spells CASSPALDTQYF. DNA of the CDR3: TGTGCCAGCAGCCCCGCCCTAGATACGCAGTATTTT.

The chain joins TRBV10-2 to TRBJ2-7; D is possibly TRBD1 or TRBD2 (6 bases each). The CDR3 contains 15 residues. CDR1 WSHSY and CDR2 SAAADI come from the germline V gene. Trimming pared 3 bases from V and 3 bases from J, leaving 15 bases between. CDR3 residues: CASSDRVAGHYEQYF. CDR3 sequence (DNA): TGCGCCAGCAGTGATCGGGTGGCGGGACACTACGAGCAGTACTTC.

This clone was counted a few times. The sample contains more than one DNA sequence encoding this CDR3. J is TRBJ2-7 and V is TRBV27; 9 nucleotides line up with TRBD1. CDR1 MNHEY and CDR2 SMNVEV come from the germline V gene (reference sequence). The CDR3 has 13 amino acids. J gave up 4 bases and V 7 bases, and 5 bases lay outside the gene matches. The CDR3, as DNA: TGTGCCAGCAAAGGGGGGACAGGGTACGAGCAGTACTTC. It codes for CASKGGTGYEQYF.

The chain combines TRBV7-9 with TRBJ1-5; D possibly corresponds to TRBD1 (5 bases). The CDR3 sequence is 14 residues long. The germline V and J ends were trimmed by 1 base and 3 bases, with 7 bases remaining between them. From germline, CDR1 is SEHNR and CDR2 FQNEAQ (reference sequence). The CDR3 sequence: CASSLGQYNQPQHF. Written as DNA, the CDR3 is TGTGCCAGCAGCTTAGGACAGTACAATCAGCCCCAGCATTTT.